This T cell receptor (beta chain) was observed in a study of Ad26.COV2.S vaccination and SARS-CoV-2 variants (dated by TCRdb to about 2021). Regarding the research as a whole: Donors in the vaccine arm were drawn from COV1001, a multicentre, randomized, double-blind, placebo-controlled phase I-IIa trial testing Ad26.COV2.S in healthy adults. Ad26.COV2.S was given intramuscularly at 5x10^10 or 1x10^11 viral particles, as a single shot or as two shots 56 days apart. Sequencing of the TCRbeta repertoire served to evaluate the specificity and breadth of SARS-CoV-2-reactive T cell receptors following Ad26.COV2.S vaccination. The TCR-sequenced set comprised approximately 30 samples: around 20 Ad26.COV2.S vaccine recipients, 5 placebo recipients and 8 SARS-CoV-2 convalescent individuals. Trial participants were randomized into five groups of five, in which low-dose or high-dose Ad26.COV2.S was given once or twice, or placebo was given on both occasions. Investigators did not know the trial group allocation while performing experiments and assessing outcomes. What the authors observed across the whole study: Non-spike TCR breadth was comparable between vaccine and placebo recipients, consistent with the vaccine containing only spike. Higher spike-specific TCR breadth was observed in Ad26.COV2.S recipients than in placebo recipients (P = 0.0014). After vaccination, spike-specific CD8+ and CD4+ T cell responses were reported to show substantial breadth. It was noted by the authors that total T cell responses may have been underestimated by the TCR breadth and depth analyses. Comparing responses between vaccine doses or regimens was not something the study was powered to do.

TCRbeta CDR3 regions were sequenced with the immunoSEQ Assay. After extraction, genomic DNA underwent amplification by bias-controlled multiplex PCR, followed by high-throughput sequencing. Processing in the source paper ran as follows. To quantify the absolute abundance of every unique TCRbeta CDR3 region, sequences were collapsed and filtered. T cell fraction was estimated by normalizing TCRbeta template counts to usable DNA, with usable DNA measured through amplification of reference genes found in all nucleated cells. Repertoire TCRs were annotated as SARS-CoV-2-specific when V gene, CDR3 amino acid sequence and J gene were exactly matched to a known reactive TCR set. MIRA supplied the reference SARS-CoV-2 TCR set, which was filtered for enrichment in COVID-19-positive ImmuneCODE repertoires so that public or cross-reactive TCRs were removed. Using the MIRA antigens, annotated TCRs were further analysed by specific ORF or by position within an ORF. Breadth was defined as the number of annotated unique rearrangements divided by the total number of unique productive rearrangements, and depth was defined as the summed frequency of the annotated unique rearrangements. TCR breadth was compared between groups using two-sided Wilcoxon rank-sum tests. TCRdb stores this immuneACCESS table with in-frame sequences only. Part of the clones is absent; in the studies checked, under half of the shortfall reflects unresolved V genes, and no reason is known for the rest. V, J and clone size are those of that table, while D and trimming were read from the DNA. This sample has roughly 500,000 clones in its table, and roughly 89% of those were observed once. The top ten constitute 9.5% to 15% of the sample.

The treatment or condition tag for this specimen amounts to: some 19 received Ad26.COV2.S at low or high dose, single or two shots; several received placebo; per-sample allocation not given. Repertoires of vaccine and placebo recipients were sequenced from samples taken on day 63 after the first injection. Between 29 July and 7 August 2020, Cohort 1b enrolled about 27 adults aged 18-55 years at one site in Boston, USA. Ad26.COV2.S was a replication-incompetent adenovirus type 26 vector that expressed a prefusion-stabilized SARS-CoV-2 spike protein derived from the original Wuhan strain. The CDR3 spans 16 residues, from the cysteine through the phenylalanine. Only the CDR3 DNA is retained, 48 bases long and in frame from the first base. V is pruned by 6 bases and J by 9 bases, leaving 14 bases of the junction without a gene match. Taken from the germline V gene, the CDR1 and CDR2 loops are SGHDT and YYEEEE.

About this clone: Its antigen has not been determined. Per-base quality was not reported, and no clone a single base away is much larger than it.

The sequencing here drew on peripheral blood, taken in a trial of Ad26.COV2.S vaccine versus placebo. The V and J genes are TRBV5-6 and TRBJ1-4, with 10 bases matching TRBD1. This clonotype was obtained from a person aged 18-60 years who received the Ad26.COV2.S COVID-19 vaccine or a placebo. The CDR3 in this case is CASTRGLGQGFQKLFF. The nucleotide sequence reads TGTGCCAGCACAAGGGGCCTGGGACAGGGGTTTCAAAAACTGTTTTTT.